This passage covers 21 T cell receptor beta chains from one sample sequenced in a study of Graves' ophthalmopathy and Graves' hyperthyroidism. Amplification of the TCR beta CDR3 regions used RNA transcripts (as template). In the first round, RT-PCR was carried out with HTBI primers, and a multiplex PCR formed the second round. TCRdb processed the multiplex PCR reads anew with MiXCR; each CDR3 protein has one entry. The data show more than 1,000,000 distinct CDR3 sequences, 35% to 45% seen once. Sequences were obtained from peripheral blood or thyroid tissue (not recorded which). The receptors here all came from an adult man with Graves' hyperthyroidism.

The chain combines TRBV14 with TRBJ1-6, with D possibly TRBD1 on 5 matching bases. The V end lost 5 bases, the J end lost 4 bases, and 18 bases lay between the germline ends. Germline assignment: CDR1 SGHDN and CDR2 FVKESK. This CDR3 has 17 amino acids. CDR3 DNA sequence: TGTGCCAGCAGCTTCAACGACAGAAGAAGTTATAATTCACCCCTCCACTTT. It encodes CASSFNDRRSYNSPLHF.

The V and J genes are TRBV20-1 and TRBJ1-5; D uncertain. CDR1 DFQATT and CDR2 SNEGSKA come from the germline V gene (reference sequence). The CDR3 has 14 amino acids. V dropped 0 bases and J dropped 7 bases, with 13 bases sitting between them. CDR3 region: CSARDSRGGQPQHF. The CDR3 DNA sequence: TGCAGTGCTAGAGACTCCCGGGGAGGGCAGCCCCAGCATTTT.

This clonotype was counted ten times or more. The V call is TRBV11-2, the J call TRBJ2-7; 12 positions match TRBD2. Germline loops: CDR1 SGHAT, CDR2 FQNNGV. Trimming cost V 4 bases and J 4 bases; bases outside gene matches: 5. The CDR3 is made up of 15 amino acids. The CDR3 DNA reads as TGTGCCAGCAGCTCCTGGACTAGCGGGGTGTACGAGCAGTACTTC. This codes for CASSSWTSGVYEQYF.

The chain combines TRBV19 with TRBJ1-5; TRBD1 is a possible D gene (5 bases). CDR1 LNHDA and CDR2 SQIVND come from the germline V gene (reference sequence). The CDR3 loop spans 13 amino acids. Trimming shortened V by 7 bases and J by 12 bases, and 19 bases separated the two germline ends. CDR3 DNA: TGTGCCAGTACGCGGACATTCGGACGGGGCCAGCATTTT. It yields the protein CASTRTFGRGQHF.

As to this clonotype: Its ends do not fully match the called genes, so a read error is possible. The chain is built from TRBV12-3 or TRBV12-4 and TRBJ1-2, with a tentative D call TRBD1 (5 bases). The CDR3 extends over 12 amino acids. CDR3: CAGSFSGPGYTF. The DNA of the CDR3 is TGTGCCGGCAGTTTTTCAGGGCCCGGCTACACCTTC.

In its sample, this clonotype was seen many times. The rearrangement links TRBV15 to TRBJ2-5; the D gene is possibly TRBD2 (5 bases). The CDR3 length is 12 residues. Germline CDR1 LNHNV, CDR2 YYDKDF (reference sequence). V lost 9 bases, J lost 4 bases, and 12 bases lay in between. The CDR3, as DNA: TGTGCCACGAGAGGAGGCGGAGAGACCCAGTACTTC. Translating gives CATRGGGETQYF.

This clonotype has only one observation. The chain joins TRBV29-1 to TRBJ1-5, with a tentative D call TRBD1 (6 bases). The V gene's germline CDR1 is SQVTM and CDR2 ANQGSEA. The CDR3 sequence is 14 residues long. CDR3 nucleotide sequence: TGCAGTGCTAGCGAGGGGGGCAGCAATCAGCCCCAGCATTTT. Translating gives CSASEGGSNQPQHF.

The rearrangement uses TRBV28 and TRBJ2-5; TRBD1 might be the D (5 bases). The CDR3 is 14 residues long. Germline CDR1 reads MDHEN; CDR2 reads SYDVKM. The V and J ends lost 5 bases and 4 bases respectively, with 14 bases between them. The CDR3: CASSRKGFIETQYF. For the CDR3, the DNA is TGTGCCAGCAGTCGCAAGGGGTTTATAGAGACCCAGTACTTC.

V and J are TRBV7-1 and TRBJ2-5, with D perhaps matching TRBD1 or TRBD2 (6 bases each). TRBV7-1 is identified as an open reading frame with a role that is uncertain. The CDR3 has 18 residues. V was trimmed by 8 bases and J by 5 bases, leaving 30 bases between them. The chain's CDR3 is CASAQRVLAGAPMETQYF. The CDR3 DNA reads TGTGCCAGCGCCCAGCGGGTCCTGGCAGGGGCACCAATGGAGACCCAGTACTTC.

This clonotype was seen a handful of times. The chain couples TRBV4-2 to TRBJ2-7, with D hard to call. This CDR3 has 16 amino acids. Deletions cut 0 bases from V and 7 bases from J, with 19 bases between. The V gene's germline CDR1 is LGHNA and CDR2 YNFKEQ. The CDR3 loop is CASSQDSVLGSREQYF. CDR3 DNA sequence: TGTGCCAGCAGCCAAGATTCCGTACTTGGGTCGAGGGAGCAGTACTTC.

The chain uses TRBV19 and TRBJ1-1; perhaps TRBD1 as D (5 bases). Trimming removed 7 bases at V and 14 bases at J, with 17 bases between. The CDR3 has 11 amino acids. Per germline, CDR1 LNHDA and CDR2 SQIVND (reference sequence). This chain's CDR3 is CASTSQGYEFF. The CDR3 region has the DNA TGTGCCAGTACTTCGCAGGGATACGAATTCTTT. The full variable domain, with the rest looked up from reference TRBV19 and TRBJ1-1, is DGGITQSPKYLFRKEGQNVTLSCEQNLNHDAMYWYRQDPGQGLRLIYYSQIVNDFQKGDIAEGYSVSREKKESFPLTVTSAQKNPTAFYLCASTSQGYEFFGQGTRLTVV.

The genes are TRBV30 and TRBJ1-6; the D is unclear. This CDR3 has 14 amino acids. V shed 3 bases and J shed 7 bases, with 13 bases lying between them. Germline CDR1 is GTSNPN and CDR2 is SVGIG (reference sequence). CDR3 in amino acids: CAWSKQVYNSPLHF. The CDR3 region has the DNA TGTGCCTGGAGCAAGCAGGTTTACAATTCACCCCTCCACTTT.

This clonotype was counted between two and nine times. The chain carries TRBV9 and TRBJ1-2; 8 bases are a match to TRBD1. CDR1 and CDR2 (germline): SGDLS, YYNGEE. Trimming took 0 bases from V and 2 from J; bases not matched to a gene: 3. The CDR3 extends over 15 amino acids. CDR3 nucleotide sequence: TGTGCCAGCAGCGTAGACGGACAGGGCAACTATGGCTACACCTTC. Protein: CASSVDGQGNYGYTF.

The chain recombines TRBV12-5 with TRBJ1-2, with 8 bases lining up with TRBD1. Germline V gives CDR1 LGHNT, CDR2 FRNRAP. CDR3 size: 19 residues. Trimming cost V 5 bases and J 0 bases; bases outside gene matches: 17. The CDR3: CASGLDYRDRRSANYGYTF. Here the CDR3 DNA reads TGTGCTAGTGGTCTGGACTACCGGGACAGGAGAAGCGCTAACTATGGCTACACCTTC.

This chain uses TRBV11-2 with TRBJ1-5, with D possibly being TRBD1 (5 bases). The CDR3 has 16 residues. CDR1 SGHAT and CDR2 FQNNGV come from the germline V gene. Between the trimmed V and J ends, which lost 5 bases and 11 bases, there was a span of 25 bases. CDR3 sequence (DNA): TGTGCCAGCAGCAACCCGGGACTAGCGTATGGGGAGACCCAGCATTTT. The encoded protein is CASSNPGLAYGETQHF. The complete variable domain, with remaining parts taken from reference TRBV11-2 and TRBJ1-5, reads EAGVAQSPRYKIIEKRQSVAFWCNPISGHATLYWYQQILGQGPKLLIQFQNNGVVDDSQLPKDRFSAERLKGVDSTLKIQPAKLEDSAVYLCASSNPGLAYGETQHFGDGTRLSIL.

V usage is TRBV6-5 and J usage is TRBJ2-5; TRBD1 aligns across 7 bases. This CDR3 contains 15 residues. Germline V CDR1 and CDR2: MNHEY, SVGAGI. V lost 6 bases, J lost 9 bases, and 16 bases stayed unmatched. In DNA, the CDR3 is TGTGCCAGCAGCGACAGGGTTGGTGCTCAAGGAGCCCAGTACTTC. Protein product: CASSDRVGAQGAQYF.

This clonotype has a count of ten or more. The gene calls are TRBV12-3 or TRBV12-4 and TRBJ1-6; D is uncertain. This CDR3 is 13 amino acids long. V was trimmed by 6 bases and J by 5 bases, leaving 8 bases between them. The CDR3 loop is CASSFGDNSPLHF. The CDR3, as DNA: TGTGCCAGCAGCTTCGGAGATAATTCACCCCTCCACTTT.

This clonotype was recorded at least ten times. This chain joins TRBV20-1 and TRBJ1-1, with 7 positions matching TRBD1. This CDR3 region has 13 residues. Losses at the gene ends were 0 bases for V and 10 bases for J; bases not matched to a gene: 8. The germline V gene has CDR1 DFQATT and CDR2 SNEGSKA (reference sequence). The CDR3 DNA is TGCAGTGCTAGAGATCCCTGGACAGGTGCAGCTTTCTTT. Its protein product is CSARDPWTGAAFF.

This clonotype was detected ten times or more. This chain uses TRBV29-1 with TRBJ2-7; the match to TRBD1 covers 10 bases. The CDR3 covers 13 residues. Germline V gives CDR1 SQVTM, CDR2 ANQGSEA. J lost 3 bases, V lost 6 bases, and 5 bases had no gene match. CDR3 amino acids: CSVPGTGDYEQYF. CDR3 in DNA: TGCAGCGTCCCCGGGACAGGGGACTACGAGCAGTACTTC.

Regarding this clonotype: One end of the junction fails to match germline, which may point to a read error. The V gene is TRBV11-2, the J gene TRBJ2-7, with a tentative D call TRBD2 (5 bases). CDR1 and CDR2 (germline): SGHAT, FQNNGV. This CDR3 has 16 amino acids. CDR3 protein: CASSQDNGGRSYEQYF. The CDR3, as DNA: TGCGCCAGCAGCCAAGATAATGGAGGAAGGAGCTACGAGCAGTACTTC.

The V gene is TRBV12-3 or TRBV12-4, the J gene TRBJ1-3, with 8 bases fitting TRBD1. With 5 bases clipped from V and 3 bases from J, the junction kept 9 bases outside the gene matches. The CDR3 sequence is 16 residues long. The chain's CDR3 is CASSDNRGIGGNTIYF. CDR3 DNA sequence: TGTGCCAGCAGTGACAACAGGGGGATCGGTGGAAACACCATATATTTT.